The 6 T cell receptor beta chains presented below share a single source sample, sequenced in a study of blood T cell repertoires in COVID-19. Profiled with immunoSEQ multiplex PCR; TCRdb holds only in-frame clones, not every one. The sample records approximately 100,000 clones, around 84% being singletons. Source material: peripheral blood. Every receptor here comes from a human donor in a cohort sampled during active COVID-19.

This clone appeared once. The genes are TRBV27 and TRBJ2-7, with 9 bases that match TRBD2. There are 15 residues in the CDR3. Unmatched junction bases numbered 6, after V lost 5 bases and J lost 1 base. Looked up from germline, CDR1 is MNHEY and CDR2 is SMNVEV (reference sequence). The CDR3 region has the DNA TGTGCCAGCAGTCCGCGGGGGGGAGGGTCCTACGAGCAGTACTTC. This sequence encodes CASSPRGGGSYEQYF.

Only a few counts were recorded for this clone. The chain carries TRBV27 and TRBJ2-7; a possible D gene is TRBD2 (5 bases). The germline CDR1 and CDR2 sequences are MNHEY and SMNVEV (reference sequence). Trimming pared 4 bases from V and 3 bases from J, leaving 10 bases between. This CDR3 comprises 13 residues. CDR3 region: CASSSRTGYEQYF. CDR3 nucleotides: TGTGCCAGCAGTTCCCGGACTGGCTACGAGCAGTACTTC.

The chain carries TRBV28 and TRBJ2-5; 7 bases agree with TRBD1. From germline, CDR1 is MDHEN and CDR2 SYDVKM. V lost 7 bases to trimming and J lost 5 bases; unmatched junction nucleotides: 13. The CDR3 has 15 residues. CDR3 residues: CASTTTTGVGETQYF. CDR3 bases: TGTGCCAGCACCACAACCACAGGGGTTGGGGAGACCCAGTACTTC.

The chain couples TRBV6-6 to TRBJ2-7; 9 nucleotides line up with TRBD1. Germline V CDR1 and CDR2: MNHNY, SVGAGI (reference sequence). The CDR3 has 15 amino acids. J lost 2 bases, V lost 5 bases, and 7 bases had no gene match. CDR3 residues: CASSPDRGRTYEQYF. In nucleotides, the CDR3 is TGTGCCAGCAGTCCGGACAGGGGAAGGACCTACGAGCAGTACTTC.

The chain has TRBV29-1 and TRBJ2-6; 7 bases are a match to TRBD1. Germline V CDR1 and CDR2: SQVTM, ANQGSEA. J lost 2 bases, V lost 7 bases, and 5 bases had no gene match. The CDR3 covers 14 residues. The CDR3 DNA follows: TGCAGCGGAACGACAGGGCCTGGGGCCAACGTCCTGACTTTC. Residues: CSGTTGPGANVLTF.

This clone was picked up a small number of times. The chain recombines TRBV2 with TRBJ1-1, with 8 bases aligning to TRBD1. V lost 7 bases, J lost 5 bases, and 9 bases stayed unmatched. Germline V gives CDR1 SNHLY, CDR2 FYNNEI. The CDR3 is made up of 14 amino acids. CDR3 coding DNA: TGTGCCAGCAAGACGTCAGGGGGCAGGACTGAAGCTTTCTTT. Protein product: CASKTSGGRTEAFF.